What follows is one TCR beta chain and its context. This record belongs to a study of OX40 agonist ivuxolimab in advanced cancers. V gave up 3 bases and J gave up 1 base, with 9 bases separating them. The CDR3 spans 14 residues. CDR1 is KGHSH, CDR2 LQKENI, per germline. Assay used: immunoSEQ multiplex PCR; TCRdb lists only in-frame clones, some missing. In the table there are about 46,000 clones, roughly 90% of which are singletons. The specimen was CD4+ or CD8+ T cells sorted from blood, collected in a trial of the OX40 agonist ivuxolimab. The TCR was taken from an adult with an advanced solid tumor such as melanoma, head and neck, liver or kidney cancer. The chain recombines TRBV18 with TRBJ1-1; D unresolved. The CDR3, as DNA: TGTGCCAGCTCACCTCTCAGACCGAACACTGAAGCTTTCTTT. Translation: CASSPLRPNTEAFF.